Shown below are 27 T cell receptor beta chains from a single sample sequenced in a study of vaccination and CD4 T cells after COVID-19 (dated by TCRdb to between 2021 and 2023). Libraries were made using PCR. For sequencing, an Illumina iSeq 100 was employed. TCR sequencing of DNA from cultured CD4+ T cells used the Oncomine TCR Beta short-read assay at the Johns Hopkins FTIC core. TCRdb reprocessed the public reads (quality trimming at Q25 with fastp, clone calling with MiXCR) and kept in-frame beta chains. Each entry is one CDR3 protein sequence, shown with its most common DNA and genes. The sample records about 14,000 distinct CDR3 sequences, more than 25% of which are singletons. 20% to 25% of the sample lies in the top ten. In light of the paper, this sample's treatment or condition label describes: roughly 10-day PBMC culture with coronavirus spike peptide pools or control peptides (ViraFEST assay).

Their specific antigens are unknown. Sequences were obtained from cultured CD4+ T cells from blood. These receptors were collected from a human donor with COVID-19.

This clonotype showed up just a few times. V usage is TRBV7-9 and J usage is TRBJ2-3; 11 bases are shared with TRBD2. Germline lookup yields CDR1 SEHNR and CDR2 FQNEAQ (reference sequence). V shed 6 bases, J shed 0 bases, and the junction held 14 bases outside the gene matches. The CDR3 length is 19 residues. In DNA form, the CDR3 reads TGTGCCAGCAGTCGCTCCGGGACTAGCGGTATCACTAGCACAGATACGCAGTATTTT. Translation: CASSRSGTSGITSTDTQYF.

This clonotype was picked up a small number of times. The rearrangement uses TRBV7-2 and TRBJ1-1; a weak D match, TRBD1 (5 bases). Trimming pared 3 bases from V and 6 bases from J, leaving 14 bases between. CDR1 and CDR2 (germline): SGHTA, FQGNSA. The CDR3 covers 14 residues. CDR3 loop: CASSFSQKGSEAFF. CDR3 in DNA: TGTGCCAGCAGCTTCTCCCAAAAGGGGTCTGAAGCTTTCTTT.

The gene calls are TRBV12-3 or TRBV12-4 and TRBJ2-2; D gene unclear. This CDR3 is 13 amino acids long. The V end was cut by 2 bases, the J end by 5 bases, with 6 bases between. The CDR3 is CASSLRQTGELFF. DNA of the CDR3: TGTGCCAGCAGTTTAAGGCAGACCGGGGAGCTGTTTTTT.

This rearrangement joins TRBV6-4 to TRBJ1-5, with D unclear. CDR3 length equals 14 residues. The germline V and J ends were trimmed by 3 bases and 7 bases, with 13 bases remaining between them. Germline CDR1 is MRHNA and CDR2 is SNTAGT. DNA of the CDR3: TGTGCCAGCAGTGAAGTGCCTGTCCGGCAGCCCCAGCATTTT. Translating gives CASSEVPVRQPQHF.

V is TRBV5-8 and J is TRBJ1-3; 7 positions agree with TRBD1. Germline-derived CDR1 and CDR2 are SGHTS and YDEGEE. The CDR3 totals 17 residues. Trimming removed 3 bases from V and 4 bases from J; junction bases left unmatched: 13. In DNA form, the CDR3 reads TGTGCCAGCAGCTCGGACAGGACCTCAAAAGGGGGAAACACCATATATTTT. Amino acids: CASSSDRTSKGGNTIYF.

This clonotype was seen a handful of times. V is TRBV30 and J is TRBJ1-4; 7 positions match TRBD1. Trimming cost V 3 bases and J 0 bases; bases outside gene matches: 4. Germline CDR1 GTSNPN, CDR2 SVGIG (reference sequence). The CDR3 sequence is 15 residues long. This chain's CDR3 is CAWRTTGATNEKLFF. The CDR3 nucleotides read TGTGCCTGGAGAACCACAGGGGCAACTAATGAAAAACTGTTTTTT.

On this clonotype itself: A junction boundary mismatches the germline segment, possibly from a read error. J is TRBJ1-6 and V is TRBV11-3, with D hard to call. There are 13 residues in the CDR3. Germline-derived CDR1 and CDR2 are SGHNT and YENEEA. Here the CDR3 DNA reads TGTGCCAACAGCTTAGCGAGGGAGGCACCCCTCCACTTT. It translates to CANSLAREAPLHF.

The chain recombines TRBV19 with TRBJ2-7; the D is unclear. Trimming left V 5 bases short and J 2 bases short, with 13 bases between. CDR1 is LNHDA, CDR2 SQIVND, per germline (reference sequence). The CDR3 length is 14 residues. CDR3 residues: CASSSFSHTYEQYF. The CDR3 coding sequence is TGTGCCAGTAGTTCGTTCAGTCATACCTACGAGCAGTACTTC. Based on the CDR3 plus reference TRBV19 and TRBJ2-7, the full variable domain is DGGITQSPKYLFRKEGQNVTLSCEQNLNHDAMYWYRQDPGQGLRLIYYSQIVNDFQKGDIAEGYSVSREKKESFPLTVTSAQKNPTAFYLCASSSFSHTYEQYFGPGTRLTVT.

This chain joins TRBV28 and TRBJ1-2; D is unclear. The ends were cut back, 5 bases at V and 4 bases at J, with 14 bases in the middle. This CDR3 is built from 14 residues. CDR1 is MDHEN, CDR2 SYDVKM, per germline. In DNA, the CDR3 is TGTGCCAGCAGTCCACGGGAATTTATCTATGGCTACACCTTC. It translates to CASSPREFIYGYTF.

V and J are TRBV5-6 and TRBJ2-3; D tentatively reads TRBD1 or TRBD2 (6 bases each). The CDR3 is made up of 15 amino acids. V lost 0 bases, J lost 3 bases, and 11 bases lay in between. Germline lookup yields CDR1 SGHDT and CDR2 YYEEEE. CDR3 residues: CASSLGGARTDTQYF. Here the CDR3 DNA reads TGTGCCAGCAGCTTGGGGGGGGCTCGGACAGATACGCAGTATTTT.

This sequence joins TRBV6-1 and TRBJ2-1; D is undetermined. Trimming took off 6 bases at V and 5 bases at J, with 8 bases between the two ends. The germline V gene encodes CDR1 MNHNS and CDR2 SASEGT. CDR3 length equals 12 residues. The CDR3 spells CASSRPDNEQFF. Here the CDR3 DNA reads TGTGCCAGCAGCCGACCAGACAATGAGCAGTTCTTC.

This clonotype was counted only a few times. The rearrangement uses TRBV15 and TRBJ1-2, with D maybe TRBD1 (6 bases). The CDR3 spans 15 residues. Germline V gene data show CDR1 as LNHNV and CDR2 as YYDKDF (reference sequence). V gave up 0 bases and J gave up 4 bases, with 12 bases separating them. The CDR3 coding sequence is TGTGCCACCAGCAGAGATCGGACAGCGACCTATGGCTACACCTTC. Translation: CATSRDRTATYGYTF.

This clonotype was found a few times. This rearrangement joins TRBV6-1 to TRBJ2-7; 8 bases line up with TRBD1. V was pared by 3 bases and J by 4 bases, with 8 bases of the junction left unmatched. The CDR3 sequence is 15 residues long. The V gene's germline CDR1 is MNHNS and CDR2 SASEGT. The CDR3 region is CASSDGTGPSYEQYF. The CDR3 DNA reads as TGTGCCAGCAGTGATGGGACAGGACCCTCGTACGAGCAGTACTTC.

This clonotype was seen only once. One base away lies a much larger clone, so this may be a sequencing read error. CDR3 loop: CASSLDLGHF. In nucleotides, the CDR3 is TGTGCCAGCAGTTTGGACTTGGGGCATTTT. V is TRBV6-5 and J is TRBJ1-5; no clear D gene. The CDR3 covers 10 residues. V was clipped by 4 bases and J by 15 bases, with 10 bases between them. Per the germline V gene, CDR1 is MNHEY and CDR2 is SVGAGI.

This chain joins TRBV2 and TRBJ2-5; the match to TRBD2 covers 15 bases. CDR3 length: 17 amino acids. Germline V gene lookup returns CDR1 SNHLY and CDR2 FYNNEI. CDR3 coding DNA: TGTGTCAGGGGCGGGACTAGCGGGGGGAAGTACCAAGAGACCCAGTACTTC. This codes for CVRGGTSGGKYQETQYF.

The CDR3 loop reads CASSRQGARSGANVLTF. CDR3 bases: TGTGCCAGCAGCCGACAGGGGGCGCGGTCTGGGGCCAACGTCCTGACTTTC. This chain links TRBV7-9 with TRBJ2-6, with 10 nucleotides matching TRBD1. V lost 5 bases and J lost 1; bases outside the gene matches: 5. This CDR3 has 17 residues. The V gene's germline CDR1 is SEHNR and CDR2 FQNEAQ (reference sequence).

V is TRBV5-1 and J is TRBJ1-1; 11 bases fit TRBD1. With 3 bases clipped from V and 1 base from J, the junction kept 5 bases outside the gene matches. The CDR3 sequence is 16 residues long. Germline V CDR1 and CDR2: SGHRS, YFSETQ. Written as DNA, the CDR3 is TGCGCCAGCAGCTCCGACGGACAGGGGGCGAACACTGAAGCTTTCTTT. It yields the protein CASSSDGQGANTEAFF.

The chain links TRBV28 to TRBJ2-2; D is ambiguous. The CDR3 has 14 residues. Per the germline V gene, CDR1 is MDHEN and CDR2 is SYDVKM. Trimming took off 6 bases at V and 3 bases at J, with 11 bases between the two ends. For the CDR3, the DNA is TGTGCCAGCAGGGTAGGTGCGGACACCGGGGAGCTGTTTTTT. It translates to CASRVGADTGELFF.

In its sample, this clonotype was seen a few times. The chain combines TRBV2 with TRBJ1-6; D possibly corresponds to TRBD1 (6 bases). The germline V gene encodes CDR1 SNHLY and CDR2 FYNNEI. This CDR3 has 15 amino acids. V lost 7 bases to trimming and J lost 9 bases, with 19 bases between them. CDR3 nucleotide sequence: TGTGCCAGCAAGGTGGAGGGGGTGGTGTCTTCACCCCTCCACTTT. Protein: CASKVEGVVSSPLHF.

In this sample, this clonotype is medium-sized. V and J are TRBV2 and TRBJ1-5, with D possibly TRBD1 on 5 matching bases. The CDR3 has 14 amino acids. Germline V gene data show CDR1 as SNHLY and CDR2 as FYNNEI. The V gene lost 10 bases and the J gene lost 6 bases, with 19 bases spanning the gap. CDR3 in amino acids: CATKGRAGGQPQHF. The DNA for the CDR3 is TGTGCCACGAAGGGTCGGGCGGGGGGTCAGCCCCAGCATTTT.

The CDR3 region is CASSLTASGANVLTF. The CDR3 DNA reads as TGTGCCAGCAGTTTGACAGCCTCTGGGGCCAACGTCCTGACTTTC. This chain links TRBV6-2 or TRBV6-3 with TRBJ2-6; D perhaps matches TRBD1 (5 bases). The CDR3 runs to 15 residues. Deletions cut 4 bases from V and 0 bases from J, with 7 bases between. Germline assignment: CDR1 MNHEY and CDR2 SVGEGT.

The V gene is TRBV20-1, the J gene TRBJ1-4, with 7 bases aligning to TRBD1. The germline V gene encodes CDR1 DFQATT and CDR2 SNEGSKA (reference sequence). There are 13 residues in the CDR3. With 3 bases clipped from V and 3 bases from J, the junction kept 1 base outside the gene matches. The CDR3 loop is CSASQGANEKLFF. The CDR3, as DNA: TGCAGTGCTAGCCAGGGGGCTAATGAAAAACTGTTTTTT.

The chain is built from TRBV6-5 and TRBJ2-4, with 9 bases that match TRBD1. Germline values: CDR1 MNHEY, CDR2 SVGAGI. This CDR3 has 16 amino acids. V shed 2 bases and J 1 base; nucleotides not matched to a gene: 3. CDR3 DNA sequence: TGTGCCAGCAGTTACAATACAGGGGGCGCCAAAAACATTCAGTACTTC. This codes for CASSYNTGGAKNIQYF.

In its sample, this clonotype was seen a few times. The chain recombines TRBV7-2 with TRBJ2-1, with 8 bases lining up with TRBD1. Germline lookup yields CDR1 SGHTA and CDR2 FQGNSA. Losses at the gene ends were 9 bases for V and 5 bases for J; bases not matched to a gene: 21. The CDR3 has 18 residues. CDR3 region: CARRQTTGDDLGHNEQFF. DNA for the CDR3: TGTGCCAGACGACAGACGACAGGGGATGATTTGGGGCACAATGAGCAGTTCTTC.

V gene TRBV6-5 combines with J gene TRBJ2-7, with D tentatively TRBD1 (5 bases). The CDR3 contains 16 residues. Trimming left V 0 bases short and J 1 base short, with 13 bases between. Germline CDR1 MNHEY, CDR2 SVGAGI. CDR3 sequence reads: CASSYSPAGMSYEQYF. Written as DNA, the CDR3 is TGTGCCAGCAGTTACTCCCCGGCAGGGATGTCCTACGAGCAGTACTTC.

In this sample, this clonotype is large. J is TRBJ2-5 and V is TRBV9; tentatively, D is TRBD1 (5 bases). Looked up from germline, CDR1 is SGDLS and CDR2 is YYNGEE. The CDR3 covers 15 residues. V was shortened by 0 bases and J by 3 bases, with 12 bases between the two germline ends. CDR3 loop: CASSVDQGAKETQYF. Written as DNA, the CDR3 is TGTGCCAGCAGCGTAGATCAGGGCGCAAAAGAGACCCAGTACTTC.

The V call is TRBV20-1, the J call TRBJ1-5; D uncertain. The length of the CDR3 is 13 residues. Germline CDR1 DFQATT, CDR2 SNEGSKA (reference sequence). Trimming pared 6 bases from V and 7 bases from J, leaving 16 bases between. CDR3 bases: TGCAGTGCCGGTGGGAAGGGTCGGCAGCCCCAGCATTTT. Translation gives CSAGGKGRQPQHF.